This T cell receptor beta chain was captured in a study of T cells in Graves' hyperthyroidism and ophthalmopathy. Whole-study context: Before treatment of any kind, peripheral blood was taken at initial diagnosis.

Study-wide results and limits: The majority of expanded thyroid clonotypes above 0.001 also appeared in blood.

These patients, aged 18 to 65, had recently diagnosed hyperthyroidism lasting under 2 months. A patient was excluded if there was uncontrolled infection, other autoimmune disease, pregnancy or lactation. This clonotype was seen only a few times. Its matching antigen is unknown. This CDR3 has 16 amino acids. CDR1 and CDR2 (germline): LNHNV, YYDKDF (reference sequence). With 2 bases removed from V and 2 bases from J, the gap between germline ends came to 10 bases. Amplification yielded TCR beta CDR3 regions, with RNA transcripts as the source. Using the HTBI primer set, a first-round RT-PCR was run on the TCR CDR3. TCRdb reprocessed the multiplex PCR reads with MiXCR, giving one entry per CDR3 protein. This table has around 420,000 distinct CDR3 sequences, about 13% appearing once.

The source of this sequence is a woman between 18 and 30 years old with Graves' hyperthyroidism. The chain employs TRBV15 and TRBJ2-6; TRBD1 or TRBD2 may be the D gene (5 bases each). The sample comprised blood. The CDR3 DNA reads TGTGCCACCAGCAGATCGCAGGGAGCTGGGGCCAACGTCCTGACTTTC. Translation: CATSRSQGAGANVLTF.